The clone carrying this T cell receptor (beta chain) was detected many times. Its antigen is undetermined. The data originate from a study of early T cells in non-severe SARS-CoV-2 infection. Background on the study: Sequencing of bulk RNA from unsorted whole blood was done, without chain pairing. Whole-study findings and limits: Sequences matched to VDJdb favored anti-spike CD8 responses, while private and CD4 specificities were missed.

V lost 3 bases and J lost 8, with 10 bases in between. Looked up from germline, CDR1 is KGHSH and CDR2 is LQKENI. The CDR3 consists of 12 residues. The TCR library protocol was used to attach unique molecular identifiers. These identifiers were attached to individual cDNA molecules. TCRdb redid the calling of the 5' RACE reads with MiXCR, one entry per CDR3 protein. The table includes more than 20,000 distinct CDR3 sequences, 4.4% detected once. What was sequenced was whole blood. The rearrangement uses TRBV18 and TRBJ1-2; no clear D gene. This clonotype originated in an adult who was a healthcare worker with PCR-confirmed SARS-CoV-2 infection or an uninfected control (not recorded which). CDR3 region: CASSPYREGYTF. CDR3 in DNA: TGTGCCAGCTCACCTTATCGGGAAGGCTACACCTTC.